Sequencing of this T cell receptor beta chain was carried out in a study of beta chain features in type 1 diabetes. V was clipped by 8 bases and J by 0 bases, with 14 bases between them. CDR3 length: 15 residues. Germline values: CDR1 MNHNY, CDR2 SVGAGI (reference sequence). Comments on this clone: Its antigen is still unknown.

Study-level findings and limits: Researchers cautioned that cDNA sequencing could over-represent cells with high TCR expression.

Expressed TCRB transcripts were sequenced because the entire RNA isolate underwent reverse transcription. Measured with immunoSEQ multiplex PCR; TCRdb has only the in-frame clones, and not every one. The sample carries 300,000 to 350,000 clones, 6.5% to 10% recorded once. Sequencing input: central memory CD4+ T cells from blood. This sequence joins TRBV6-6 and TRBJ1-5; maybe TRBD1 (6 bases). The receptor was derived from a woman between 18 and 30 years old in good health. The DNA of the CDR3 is TGTGCCAGCGGGGTGGGGGCGAATAGCAATCAGCCCCAGCATTTT. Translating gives CASGVGANSNQPQHF.